This TCR beta chain was profiled in a study of T cell repertoires in cytomegalovirus infection (dated by TCRdb to the late 2010s). About the study as a whole: The HLA type of each donor mattered for the analysis, because public TCR beta signatures pointed to carriage of CMV infection along with the matching HLA type. Overall study results and their limits: Cumulative frequency of public TCR beta family members discriminated carriers of CMV infection plus the relevant HLA type in this cohort and an independent 352-donor cohort. The ex vivo response was dominated by HLA-C-restricted CMV-specific TCR beta clonotypes, which also provided the single most frequent clonotype in two of eight donors.

Sequenced using an Illumina HiSeq 1500. TCRdb reanalyzed the raw reads on its own, using fastp at Q25 for trimming and MiXCR for clone calling, and kept in-frame beta chains. Entries that share a CDR3 protein sequence are merged under the most common genes and DNA. In this sample the table shows about 460,000 distinct CDR3 sequences, about 10% of which occur a single time. Roughly 10% of the sample belongs to the ten largest clones. This clonotype was counted ten times or more. What this receptor recognizes is not known. No quality values exist for individual bases; no much larger clone is one base distant. The germline V gene encodes CDR1 LNHDA and CDR2 SQIVND (reference sequence). The CDR3 runs 15 amino acids, cysteine and phenylalanine included. The sequence is cut down to CDR3 DNA, 45 bases in frame from base 1. V is cut by 1 base and J by 6 bases, and the space between the germline ends is 15 bases.

Here the chain combines TRBV19 and TRBJ1-2, with no confident D gene call. The source is a human donor in good health (CMV status not recorded). Some clones in this sample may be carry-over from other donors' samples. Sequencing was done on a sample of PBMCs. The CDR3 corresponds to CASSIVTFRSDGYTF. The sequenced DNA is TGTGCCAGTAGTATAGTCACCTTCAGGTCTGATGGCTACACCTTC.